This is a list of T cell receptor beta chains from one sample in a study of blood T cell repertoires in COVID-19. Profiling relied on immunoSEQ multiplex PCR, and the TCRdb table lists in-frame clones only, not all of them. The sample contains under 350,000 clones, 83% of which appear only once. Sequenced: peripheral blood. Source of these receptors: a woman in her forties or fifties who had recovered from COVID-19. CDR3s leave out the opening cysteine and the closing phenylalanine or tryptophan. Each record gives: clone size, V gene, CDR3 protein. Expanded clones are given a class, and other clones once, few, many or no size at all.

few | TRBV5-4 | ASRASGRNTGELF
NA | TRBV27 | ASSLSGKKGQGLLGNTIY
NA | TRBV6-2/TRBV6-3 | ASSYSQTGGNVAF
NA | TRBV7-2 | ASSPQGYGETQY
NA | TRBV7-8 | ASSSLGTTTLDTQY
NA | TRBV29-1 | SVEGSGYYNEQF
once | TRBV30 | AWTIMGATSQPQH
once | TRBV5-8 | ASSRAGLSYNEQF
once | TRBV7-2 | ASSRVGAPVGGELF
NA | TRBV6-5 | ASTPGTRGEQY
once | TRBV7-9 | ASSHYPTRRNSTSKY
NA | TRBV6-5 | ASRGGGSSYNEQF
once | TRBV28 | ASRNSGITRYEQY
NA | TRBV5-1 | ASSLYSGGTYEQY
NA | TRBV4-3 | ASSQGPGLSSYEQY
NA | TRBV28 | ASIQAGGVPTSYEQY
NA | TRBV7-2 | ASSFGTGAYEQY
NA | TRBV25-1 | ASQGQYGNTIY
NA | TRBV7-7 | ASSLEGQGPGELF
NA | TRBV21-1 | ASSQQGFYQPQH
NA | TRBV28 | ASSLREGFHGYT
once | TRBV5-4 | ASSLGVGWETQY
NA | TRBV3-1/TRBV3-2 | ASSQTGGWTEAF
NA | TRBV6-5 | ASSYANNSPLH
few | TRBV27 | ASSYRDFDGYT